A single sample is the source of the 14 T cell receptor beta chains below, sequenced in a study of shared T cell receptors in the human thymus. Clones were sequenced by immunoSEQ multiplex PCR, and TCRdb holds only the in-frame ones, with some missing. The table has over 450,000 clones, about 80% seen once. The same sample was also used in a study of human thymus T cells.

Material: thymocytes. The receptors were sampled from a boy under three years old with a congenital heart defect.

The chain recombines TRBV5-4 with TRBJ2-5; 7 bases line up with TRBD2. CDR3 length equals 14 residues. V lost 4 bases and J lost 2; bases outside the gene matches: 5. Germline assignment: CDR1 SGHNT and CDR2 YYREEE (reference sequence). The CDR3 is CASSPTSAQETQYF. The CDR3 DNA reads TGTGCCAGCAGCCCAACTAGCGCTCAAGAGACCCAGTACTTC.

In its sample, this clone was seen once. DNA for the CDR3: TGTGCCAGCAGCTTACCCAACCTCCTCAGGGGGCCCACGGGAGATACGCAGTATTTT. Translation: CASSLPNLLRGPTGDTQYF. V gene TRBV7-9 combines with J gene TRBJ2-3, with 8 bases identical to TRBD1. This CDR3 region has 19 residues. V shed 2 bases, J shed 5 bases, and the junction held 18 bases outside the gene matches. Germline assignment: CDR1 SEHNR and CDR2 FQNEAQ (reference sequence).

The rearrangement uses TRBV30 and TRBJ2-7, with a tentative D call TRBD2 (6 bases). The CDR3 is 12 amino acids. The V gene lost 0 bases and the J gene lost 5 bases, with 8 bases spanning the gap. Germline values: CDR1 GTSNPN, CDR2 SVGIG (reference sequence). The CDR3 DNA follows: TGTGCCTGGAGTGTGCGGGGCCACGAGCAGTACTTC. Translating gives CAWSVRGHEQYF. Using reference TRBV30 and TRBJ2-7 for the parts outside the CDR3, the full variable domain is SQTIHQWPATLVQPVGSPLSLECTVEGTSNPNLYWYRQAAGRGLQLLFYSVGIGQISSEVPQNLSASRPQDRQFILSSKKLLLSDSGFYLCAWSVRGHEQYFGPGTRLTVT.

The gene calls are TRBV25-1 and TRBJ2-1; TRBD2 is a possible D gene (5 bases). CDR3 length: 14 amino acids. Germline V lookup: CDR1 MGHDK, CDR2 SYGVNS. The germline V and J ends were trimmed by 3 bases and 8 bases, with 14 bases remaining between them. The CDR3 is CASSDGILTDEQFF. The CDR3 DNA reads as TGTGCCAGCAGTGACGGGATCCTTACGGATGAGCAGTTCTTC.

The chain is built from TRBV7-9 and TRBJ1-5; D may be TRBD1 (6 bases). Germline CDR1 SEHNR, CDR2 FQNEAQ (reference sequence). The V end was cut by 4 bases, the J end by 6 bases, with 19 bases between. The CDR3 runs 16 residues. In nucleotides, the CDR3 is TGTGCCAGCAGCTCAAGCCGCGCAGGGGTTACTCAGCCCCAGCATTTT. Its translation is CASSSSRAGVTQPQHF.

V and J are TRBV15 and TRBJ2-7, with 10 bases matching TRBD2. With 0 bases clipped from V and 5 bases from J, the junction kept 7 bases outside the gene matches. The CDR3 is 16 amino acids. Germline CDR1 and CDR2: LNHNV and YYDKDF (reference sequence). CDR3 in DNA: TGTGCCACCAGCAGAGAGAGCGGGAGGGCCCCCGACGAGCAGTACTTC. It yields the protein CATSRESGRAPDEQYF.

V is TRBV2 and J is TRBJ1-2, with D perhaps matching TRBD1 (6 bases). The CDR3 totals 12 residues. Germline V lookup: CDR1 SNHLY, CDR2 FYNNEI. V gave up 10 bases and J gave up 2 bases, with 11 bases separating them. CDR3 in DNA: TGTGCCAAAAGGGGGGGAAACTATGGCTACACCTTC. As protein: CAKRGGNYGYTF.

A few counts support this clone. This chain joins TRBV11-2 and TRBJ2-7; 10 bases fit TRBD1. CDR1 is SGHAT, CDR2 FQNNGV, per germline. CDR3 length equals 16 residues. J gave up 3 bases and V 3 bases, and 8 bases lay outside the gene matches. For the CDR3, the DNA is TGTGCCAGCAGCTTGTACCCCGGACAGGGGGGCTACGAGCAGTACTTC. It encodes CASSLYPGQGGYEQYF.

This clone was seen just once. The chain links TRBV9 to TRBJ2-3, with D possibly TRBD2 on 5 matching bases. This CDR3 has 13 residues. CDR1 is SGDLS and CDR2 is YYNGEE in the germline V gene. Trimming shortened V by 6 bases and J by 2 bases, and 10 bases separated the two germline ends. The CDR3 nucleotides are TGTGCCAGCAACCCGGGATACACAGATACGCAGTATTTT. Translation gives CASNPGYTDTQYF.

V usage is TRBV27 and J usage is TRBJ1-5; 7 nucleotides agree with TRBD1. CDR3 length: 14 residues. Germline trimming cut 2 bases from V and 5 bases from J; bases unmatched to any gene: 3. Germline CDR1 and CDR2: MNHEY and SMNVEV (reference sequence). The CDR3 here is CASSLRTGDQPQHF. The DNA for the CDR3 is TGTGCCAGCAGTTTAAGAACAGGGGATCAGCCCCAGCATTTT.

In this sample, this clone turned up a few times. The chain combines TRBV2 with TRBJ1-2; 9 positions match TRBD1. Looked up from germline, CDR1 is SNHLY and CDR2 is FYNNEI. The CDR3 is 12 amino acids. The V and J ends lost 6 bases and 5 bases, in that order; junction bases with no gene match: 1. The CDR3 DNA reads TGTGCCAGCAGCGACAGGGGGTATGGCTACACCTTC. The encoded protein is CASSDRGYGYTF.

The chain is built from TRBV7-2 and TRBJ2-7; 9 bases match TRBD2. Germline CDR1 reads SGHTA; CDR2 reads FQGNSA. This CDR3 has 19 amino acids. With V trimmed by 2 bases and J by 4 bases, 18 bases remained unmatched. This CDR3 is CASSLRWTSDPERAYEQYF. The CDR3 DNA reads as TGTGCCAGCAGCTTACGTTGGACTAGCGACCCGGAGCGGGCTTACGAGCAGTACTTC.

The rearrangement uses TRBV7-9 and TRBJ2-1; D perhaps matches TRBD2 (6 bases). The CDR3 has 15 residues. Trimming removed 2 bases from V and 3 bases from J, with 11 bases in between. CDR1 is SEHNR, CDR2 FQNEAQ, per germline (reference sequence). For the CDR3, the DNA is TGTGCCAGCAGCTTACAGGCGGGACGCTACAATGAGCAGTTCTTC. Residues: CASSLQAGRYNEQFF.

The chain recombines TRBV28 with TRBJ1-5, with D possibly matching TRBD1 (6 bases). Per the germline V gene, CDR1 is MDHEN and CDR2 is SYDVKM. V lost 6 bases, J lost 3 bases, and 12 bases lay in between. The CDR3 spans 14 residues. The CDR3 DNA sequence: TGTGCCAGCAGCCCAGGGGACGACAATCAGCCCCAGCATTTT. This gives the protein CASSPGDDNQPQHF.